Shown below are 17 T cell receptor beta chains from a single sample sequenced in a study of T-cell memory formation after mild COVID-19. MiXCR, applied by TCRdb to the 5' RACE reads, yields one record per CDR3 protein. This table holds around 530,000 distinct CDR3 sequences, about a fifth found once. Input material: PBMCs or a T cell subset sorted from them (not recorded which). The receptors were gathered from an adult woman who had mild COVID-19 (a few samples of this study predate the infection). Cell type and time point are not known.

This chain uses TRBV12-3 or TRBV12-4 with TRBJ1-6; D gene ambiguous. V was shortened by 3 bases and J by 8 bases, with 23 bases between the two germline ends. The CDR3 sequence is 18 residues long. The CDR3 DNA is TGTGCCAGCAGTTTTTTGCCCGGAGTAATCATTACTGATTCACCCCTCCACTTT. Translation: CASSFLPGVIITDSPLHF.

The sample holds many counts of this clonotype. This chain connects TRBV20-1 to TRBJ2-7; 10 bases agree with TRBD2. Per the germline V gene, CDR1 is DFQATT and CDR2 is SNEGSKA (reference sequence). The CDR3 covers 13 residues. V trimming: 6 bases; J trimming: 2 bases; junction bases outside the gene matches: 4. The CDR3 nucleotides read TGCAGTGCCTCCGGGACTAGCGCCTACGAGCAGTACTTC. Translating gives CSASGTSAYEQYF.

The chain is built from TRBV9 and TRBJ2-1, with 11 bases identical to TRBD2. V gave up 0 bases and J gave up 2 bases; unmatched junction bases: 4. The CDR3 extends over 17 amino acids. CDR1 and CDR2 from the germline V gene are SGDLS and YYNGEE. Written as DNA, the CDR3 is TGTGCCAGCAGCGTAGTGGCTAGCGGGGGGACCTACAATGAGCAGTTCTTC. This codes for CASSVVASGGTYNEQFF.

The chain carries TRBV7-2 and TRBJ2-7; 7 bases align to TRBD1. With 4 bases clipped from V and 0 bases from J, the junction kept 3 bases outside the gene matches. The CDR3 is 14 residues long. Germline V gene data show CDR1 as SGHTA and CDR2 as FQGNSA. CDR3 sequence: CASSSGTASYEQYF. CDR3 sequence (DNA): TGTGCCAGCAGCTCCGGGACAGCCTCCTACGAGCAGTACTTC.

The table lists this clonotype with many counts. The rearrangement links TRBV7-3 to TRBJ1-2, with 9 bases identical to TRBD1. This CDR3 is 15 amino acids long. Per the germline V gene, CDR1 is SGHTA and CDR2 is FQGTGA. Losses at the gene ends were 2 bases for V and 7 bases for J; bases not matched to a gene: 8. In DNA, the CDR3 is TGTGCCAGCAGCTTAGGGACAGGGATCGTGGGTGGCTACACCTTC. This sequence encodes CASSLGTGIVGGYTF.

The chain combines TRBV14 with TRBJ2-7; TRBD2 is a possible D gene (5 bases). V was shortened by 1 base and J by 3 bases, with 13 bases between the two germline ends. The CDR3 is 15 residues long. In germline, CDR1 is SGHDN, CDR2 FVKESK. As DNA, the CDR3 is TGTGCCAGCAGCCAAGTACGGGTTGAGGGCTACGAGCAGTACTTC. The encoded protein is CASSQVRVEGYEQYF.

The genes are TRBV20-1 and TRBJ2-3; tentatively, D is TRBD2 (6 bases). The germline gives CDR1 DFQATT, CDR2 SNEGSKA (reference sequence). Trimming took 0 bases from V and 2 from J, leaving 12 bases between them. This CDR3 comprises 15 residues. This CDR3 reads CSARESRGFTDTQYF. The CDR3 DNA reads TGCAGTGCTAGAGAGTCCCGGGGGTTCACAGATACGCAGTATTTT.

This clonotype was seen repeatedly, ten times or more. The rearrangement links TRBV7-3 to TRBJ2-3; 8 nucleotides match TRBD1. Germline CDR1 reads SGHTA; CDR2 reads FQGTGA. V was pared by 4 bases and J by 5 bases, with 2 bases of the junction left unmatched. This CDR3 region has 13 residues. CDR3: CASSYGQGDTQYF. The CDR3 DNA reads as TGTGCCAGCAGCTACGGACAGGGAGATACGCAGTATTTT. Full variable domain (missing parts from reference TRBV7-3 and TRBJ2-3): GAGVSQTPSNKVTEKGKYVELRCDPISGHTALYWYRQSLGQGPEFLIYFQGTGAADDSGLPNDRFFAVRPEGSVSTLKIQRTERGDSAVYLCASSYGQGDTQYFGPGTRLTVL.

This clonotype showed up just a few times. The gene calls are TRBV7-6 and TRBJ1-5, with 8 bases matching TRBD1. From germline, CDR1 is SGHVS and CDR2 FNYEAQ. Germline trimming cut 5 bases from V and 5 bases from J; bases unmatched to any gene: 11. This CDR3 spans 16 amino acids. CDR3 loop: CASSPWPRGRDQPQHF. In DNA, the CDR3 is TGTGCCAGCAGCCCGTGGCCCAGGGGGCGAGATCAGCCCCAGCATTTT.

The V and J genes are TRBV20-1 and TRBJ2-5; 7 bases agree with TRBD2. CDR3 length: 11 amino acids. V was clipped by 8 bases and J by 3 bases; unmatched bases: 3. CDR1 is DFQATT and CDR2 is SNEGSKA in the germline V gene (reference sequence). The CDR3 sequence: CSPAGKETQYF. For the CDR3, the DNA is TGCAGTCCAGCGGGGAAAGAGACCCAGTACTTC.

The rearrangement joins TRBV7-2 to TRBJ2-1; 8 positions agree with TRBD2. J was trimmed by 7 bases and V by 6 bases; bases with no gene match: 5. CDR1 is SGHTA and CDR2 is FQGNSA in the germline V gene. The CDR3 totals 13 residues. CDR3 in DNA: TGTGCCAGCAGATTAAAGCGGGAGAATGAGCAGTTCTTC. It is translated as CASRLKRENEQFF.

The genes are TRBV9 and TRBJ2-3; 11 positions agree with TRBD2. The CDR3 consists of 14 residues. Germline CDR1 reads SGDLS; CDR2 reads YYNGEE. The junction had 2 bases not matched to a gene; V was cut back by 5 bases and J by 3 bases. The CDR3 is CASSSGRATDTQYF. CDR3 coding DNA: TGTGCCAGCAGTAGCGGGAGGGCTACAGATACGCAGTATTTT.

This clonotype was recorded a few times. This sequence joins TRBV15 and TRBJ2-5; TRBD1 is a possible D gene (5 bases). The germline V gene has CDR1 LNHNV and CDR2 YYDKDF (reference sequence). This CDR3 spans 13 amino acids. V lost 2 bases to trimming and J lost 2 bases, with 6 bases between them. CDR3 in amino acids: CATSRQGQETQYF. The CDR3 nucleotides are TGTGCCACCAGCAGACAGGGACAAGAGACCCAGTACTTC.

This clonotype has a handful of counts. This chain connects TRBV25-1 to TRBJ2-7, with 9 nucleotides matching TRBD1. The CDR3 length is 14 residues. Germline CDR1 is MGHDK and CDR2 is SYGVNS. After removal of 5 bases from V and 2 bases from J, the junction contained 4 bases not matched to a gene. CDR3 nucleotides: TGTGCCAGCAGTATGGACAGGGGAGCCTACGAGCAGTACTTC. This encodes CASSMDRGAYEQYF.

This clonotype came up a few times. V and J are TRBV5-1 and TRBJ2-5; the D gene is possibly TRBD2 (6 bases). V lost 0 bases and J lost 4, with 13 bases in between. The CDR3 consists of 15 residues. Germline CDR1 SGHRS, CDR2 YFSETQ. CDR3 residues: CASSLGAGLSETQYF. The CDR3 nucleotides read TGCGCCAGCAGCTTGGGTGCGGGACTGTCAGAGACCCAGTACTTC.

The genes are TRBV7-6 and TRBJ1-2, with 9 bases aligning to TRBD1. The CDR3 runs 14 residues. The V gene's germline CDR1 is SGHVS and CDR2 FNYEAQ. Losses at the gene ends were 4 bases for V and 7 bases for J; bases not matched to a gene: 7. The CDR3 loop reads CASSSPTGGGGYTF. As DNA, the CDR3 is TGTGCCAGCAGCTCCCCCACAGGGGGCGGTGGCTACACCTTC.

V and J are TRBV11-2 and TRBJ1-2; D is possibly TRBD1 (5 bases). Trimming shortened V by 2 bases and J by 7 bases, and 11 bases separated the two germline ends. CDR1 and CDR2 (germline): SGHAT, FQNNGV. The CDR3 runs to 13 residues. The CDR3 nucleotides read TGTGCCAGCAGCTTACGGGGGAAGGGTGGCTACACCTTC. The encoded protein is CASSLRGKGGYTF. The variable domain in full, completed from reference TRBV11-2 and TRBJ1-2, reads EAGVAQSPRYKIIEKRQSVAFWCNPISGHATLYWYQQILGQGPKLLIQFQNNGVVDDSQLPKDRFSAERLKGVDSTLKIQPAKLEDSAVYLCASSLRGKGGYTFGSGTRLTVV.